Listed below are T cell receptor beta chains from one sample, sequenced in a study of blood T cell repertoires in COVID-19. The method was immunoSEQ multiplex PCR; TCRdb's version includes in-frame clones alone and lacks a portion of them. Among about 74,000 clones, around 82% were seen once, and the ten largest hold 7.5% to 9%. Sequencing was done on a sample of peripheral blood. These receptor sequences come from a man aged 50-59 years with active COVID-19. Both conserved end residues are trimmed from each CDR3. Each record gives: CDR3 protein, V gene, D gene. The D gene is left open where the match is weak.

ASSRGYTEAF | TRBV2 | -
ASSAGVSGDTQY | TRBV2 | -
ASSWTGGGYEQY | TRBV6-5 | TRBD1
ASSMGLAVHNEQF | TRBV19 | TRBD2
ASSWTSGGGNIQY | TRBV5-4 | TRBD2
ATSDTGTYRDTQY | TRBV15 | -
ASTVGGPYGYT | TRBV19 | -
ASSHRQVYNEQF | TRBV6-2/TRBV6-3 | -
ASSLAASGGNEQF | TRBV5-5 | TRBD2
ASSLKGVAYGYT | TRBV5-6 | -
ASSLAGGASQPQH | TRBV7-9 | -
ASSEENSSYEQY | TRBV6-1 | -
ASSSTGGANVLT | TRBV11-3 | -
ASSRGGSSNYEQY | TRBV4-2 | -
ASSLGQQETQY | TRBV11-3 | TRBD1
ASTSQWPDTQY | TRBV5-4 | -
ASSGRQGQTQY | TRBV2 | -
ASSVGDSYTEAF | TRBV9 | TRBD1
ASSIVAGSNTGELF | TRBV19 | -
ASGRAGGGETQY | TRBV5-1 | TRBD2
SVADRLAKNIQY | TRBV29-1 | -
ASSISGSSYEQY | TRBV11-2 | -
ASSDGGSTDTQY | TRBV2 | -
ASRTGGDSPLH | TRBV19 | TRBD1
ASSLGGGRGSGNTIY | TRBV5-1 | -
ASSRGGGSYGYT | TRBV3-1/TRBV3-2 | -
ASSYSEGGYT | TRBV5-1 | -
ASSLVLGGEQY | TRBV7-9 | -
PLSKGTKNQPQH | TRBV21-1 | -
ASSWQQGSTHQPQH | TRBV5-6 | -
ASSFRGNTEAF | TRBV12-3/TRBV12-4 | -